The 21 T cell receptor beta chains listed next were all sequenced from one sample in a study of shared clonotypes between healthy human individuals. Only CD45RO-negative cells positively selected for CCR7 counted as naive CD8 cells, so terminally differentiated effector memory CD45RA+ cells were excluded. The table came from immunoSEQ multiplex PCR; TCRdb's copy has only in-frame clones and leaves some out. This table holds 1.5 million to 2.5 million clones, approximately 94% found once. The specimen was naive CD8+ T cells sorted from blood. These TCRs come from a man aged 18 to 29 in good health.

This chain connects TRBV6-5 to TRBJ2-2, with TRBD2 identical over 10 bases. Looked up from germline, CDR1 is MNHEY and CDR2 is SVGAGI. V lost 8 bases, J lost 3 bases, and 3 bases stayed unmatched. The CDR3 spans 14 residues. The CDR3 DNA reads as TGTGCCAGCGGGCTAGCGGGGGACACCGGGGAGCTGTTTTTT. This sequence encodes CASGLAGDTGELFF.

V and J are TRBV11-3 and TRBJ2-2, with 16 positions matching TRBD2. The V and J ends lost 5 bases and 3 bases, in that order; junction bases with no gene match: 12. Germline lookup yields CDR1 SGHNT and CDR2 YENEEA. CDR3 length: 20 residues. CDR3 coding DNA: TGTGCCAGCAGCACAAACAAGGGACTAGCGGGGGGGCCGGACACCGGGGAGCTGTTTTTT. Encoded protein: CASSTNKGLAGGPDTGELFF.

The rearrangement joins TRBV27 to TRBJ2-3; TRBD1 matches at 7 bases. Germline CDR1 and CDR2: MNHEY and SMNVEV (reference sequence). CDR3 size: 14 residues. The V gene end was trimmed by 6 bases and the J gene end by 6 bases; junction bases not matched to a gene: 9. CDR3 DNA: TGTGCCAGCAGGCATGACAGGGTGTCTGATACGCAGTATTTT. As protein: CASRHDRVSDTQYF.

Remarks on this clone: The sample holds other DNA sequences that translate to the same CDR3. The chain is built from TRBV9 and TRBJ2-2; no firm D call. Between the trimmed V and J ends, which lost 0 bases and 6 bases, there was a span of 6 bases. This CDR3 has 13 amino acids. In germline, CDR1 is SGDLS, CDR2 YYNGEE. CDR3 loop: CASSVGGPGELFF. In DNA form, the CDR3 reads TGTGCCAGCAGCGTAGGAGGACCCGGGGAGCTGTTTTTT.

V gene TRBV11-2 combines with J gene TRBJ1-4; the match to TRBD1 covers 7 bases. V was clipped by 7 bases and J by 8 bases; unmatched bases: 10. This CDR3 contains 14 residues. Germline V lookup: CDR1 SGHAT, CDR2 FQNNGV. In nucleotides, the CDR3 is TGTGCCAGCACCCCCTCGACAGGGCAAGAAAAACTGTTTTTT. Amino acids: CASTPSTGQEKLFF.

This clone was observed once. The rearrangement joins TRBV30 to TRBJ1-1; TRBD1 agrees at 7 bases. The CDR3 has 14 residues. V shed 7 bases, J shed 3 bases, and the junction held 11 bases outside the gene matches. Germline assignment: CDR1 GTSNPN and CDR2 SVGIG (reference sequence). DNA of the CDR3: TGTGCCTCCGCGACAGGGTCAGAGGACACTGAAGCTTTCTTT. Translating it yields CASATGSEDTEAFF.

This clone was observed a single time. The V call is TRBV4-3, the J call TRBJ2-7; D not resolved. With 0 bases removed from V and 3 bases from J, the gap between germline ends came to 9 bases. Germline CDR1 is LGHNA and CDR2 is YSLEER. This CDR3 contains 14 residues. CDR3 DNA: TGCGCCAGCAGCCAAGAAGCTGAAAACTACGAGCAGTACTTC. This translates into CASSQEAENYEQYF.

The rearrangement uses TRBV7-9 and TRBJ2-1; D remains unclear. Germline assignment: CDR1 SEHNR and CDR2 FQNEAQ (reference sequence). The CDR3 runs 12 residues. The V end lost 1 base, the J end lost 7 bases, and 5 bases lay between the germline ends. The CDR3 DNA follows: TGTGCCAGCAGCTTAGTGATGAATGAGCAGTTCTTC. Protein: CASSLVMNEQFF.

This sequence joins TRBV7-9 and TRBJ2-7; TRBD1 aligns across 10 bases. J lost 6 bases, V lost 4 bases, and 12 bases had no gene match. CDR1 and CDR2 (germline): SEHNR, FQNEAQ (reference sequence). The CDR3 has 16 amino acids. The CDR3 loop reads CASSSPQDRGLIEQYF. In DNA, the CDR3 is TGTGCCAGCAGCTCGCCCCAAGACAGGGGGCTAATCGAGCAGTACTTC.

Comment on this clone: The sample carries other DNA sequences with the same CDR3. The rearrangement links TRBV6-5 to TRBJ2-7, with TRBD1 matching 10 bases. Germline CDR1 is MNHEY and CDR2 is SVGAGI. This CDR3 has 13 amino acids. Trimming at V came to 6 bases and at J to 3 bases, leaving 2 bases not matched to a gene. The CDR3 DNA sequence: TGTGCCAGCAGCCGGGACAGGGGCTACGAGCAGTACTTC. Its translation: CASSRDRGYEQYF.

The J gene is TRBJ2-3, the V gene TRBV27; no firm D call. The CDR3 is made up of 14 amino acids. Germline CDR1 MNHEY, CDR2 SMNVEV (reference sequence). V was cut by 0 bases and J by 10 bases, with 14 bases left in between. The CDR3 is CASSLSDQSDSQYF. CDR3 nucleotides: TGTGCCAGCAGTTTATCGGACCAGAGCGATTCGCAGTATTTT.

This sequence joins TRBV19 and TRBJ2-7; 10 bases fit TRBD1. The CDR3 sequence is 15 residues long. The ends lost 5 bases at V and 5 bases at J; junction bases unmatched: 9. The germline gives CDR1 LNHDA, CDR2 SQIVND (reference sequence). The CDR3 DNA follows: TGTGCCAGTAGTCCAAGGGACAGGGGAGGAGACGAGCAGTACTTC. It encodes CASSPRDRGGDEQYF.

The chain uses TRBV11-2 and TRBJ2-1; 16 nucleotides align to TRBD2. The V and J ends lost 9 bases and 9 bases, in that order; junction bases with no gene match: 8. There are 15 residues in the CDR3. CDR1 SGHAT and CDR2 FQNNGV come from the germline V gene. The CDR3 coding sequence is TGTGCCAGTCTCCTAGGGACTAGCGGGAGGGGTGAGCAGTTCTTC. Translated, it gives CASLLGTSGRGEQFF.

The rearrangement joins TRBV7-6 to TRBJ2-7; 10 bases fit TRBD2. After removal of 1 base from V and 4 bases from J, the junction contained 7 bases not matched to a gene. Germline CDR1 is SGHVS and CDR2 is FNYEAQ. The CDR3 is 16 residues long. The chain's CDR3 is CASSLETAGGPYEQYF. CDR3 nucleotide sequence: TGTGCCAGCAGCTTAGAAACAGCGGGAGGGCCGTACGAGCAGTACTTC. The variable domain in full, with the rest retrieved from reference TRBV7-6 and TRBJ2-7, is GAGVSQSPRYKVTKRGQDVALRCDPISGHVSLYWYRQALGQGPEFLTYFNYEAQQDKSGLPNDRFSAERPEGSISTLTIQRTEQRDSAMYRCASSLETAGGPYEQYFGPGTRLTVT.

This clone was detected only once. The chain is built from TRBV5-6 and TRBJ2-2; tentative D call: TRBD1 (6 bases). V dropped 4 bases and J dropped 4 bases, with 11 bases sitting between them. Per the germline V gene, CDR1 is SGHDT and CDR2 is YYEEEE. The CDR3 has 14 residues. The CDR3, as DNA: TGTGCCAGCAGCGCACTACAGGGCACCGGGGAGCTGTTTTTT. Amino acid sequence: CASSALQGTGELFF.

The rearrangement joins TRBV7-9 to TRBJ1-4; D call uncertain. The CDR3 spans 12 residues. Between the trimmed V and J ends, which lost 5 bases and 8 bases, there was a span of 9 bases. Germline CDR1 SEHNR, CDR2 FQNEAQ (reference sequence). CDR3 sequence (DNA): TGTGCCAGCAGCAGCCTCGGGGAAAAACTGTTTTTT. Its protein is CASSSLGEKLFF. The full variable domain, with the rest looked up from reference TRBV7-9 and TRBJ1-4, is DTGVSQNPRHKITKRGQNVTFRCDPISEHNRLYWYRQTLGQGPEFLTYFQNEAQLEKSRLLSDRFSAERPKGSFSTLEIQRTEQGDSAMYLCASSSLGEKLFFGSGTQLSVL.

CDR3 sequence (DNA): TGCGCCAGCAGCCAAGATAGGGCGGCAGGATACTACGAGCAGTACTTC. It encodes CASSQDRAAGYYEQYF. This chain connects TRBV4-3 to TRBJ2-5, with D unclear. The J call is doubtful: the DNA matches TRBJ2-7 better. The CDR3 runs to 16 residues. Germline V gene data show CDR1 as LGHNA and CDR2 as YSLEER.

About this clone itself: Germline and junction disagree at one end, which may indicate a read error. The V and J genes are TRBV10-3 and TRBJ2-7, with no clear D. The CDR3 contains 13 residues. The V gene's germline CDR1 is ENHRY and CDR2 SYGVKD. CDR3: CAISESGPYAQYF. DNA for the CDR3: TGTGCCATCAGTGAGTCGGGTCCCTACGCGCAGTACTTC.

The gene calls are TRBV7-3 and TRBJ2-7; D gene unclear. The CDR3 covers 15 residues. Per germline, CDR1 SGHTA and CDR2 FQGTGA. V lost 6 bases and J lost 0, with 15 bases in between. CDR3 sequence reads: CASSLGGDRSYEQYF. The CDR3 DNA sequence: TGTGCCAGCAGTCTTGGTGGGGATCGCTCCTACGAGCAGTACTTC.

V gene TRBV2 combines with J gene TRBJ1-5; 10 nucleotides match TRBD1. J gave up 6 bases and V 4 bases, and 9 bases lay outside the gene matches. The CDR3 is 16 amino acids. Germline V gene lookup returns CDR1 SNHLY and CDR2 FYNNEI. For the CDR3, the DNA is TGTGCCAGCAGTGGGACCCGGGACAGGGGAGGTCAGCCCCAGCATTTT. Amino acids: CASSGTRDRGGQPQHF.

A word on this clone: This CDR3 is also generated by other DNA sequences in the sample. The V call is TRBV4-1, the J call TRBJ1-1, with a weak D call TRBD1 (5 bases). The CDR3 sequence is 14 residues long. The V end lost 1 base, the J end lost 2 bases, and 8 bases lay between the germline ends. The V gene's germline CDR1 is MGHRA and CDR2 YSYEKL. CDR3 in amino acids: CASSQGQGNTEAFF. CDR3 bases: TGCGCCAGCAGCCAAGGGCAGGGTAACACTGAAGCTTTCTTT.